The 10 T cell receptor beta chains reported below all come from one sample, sequenced in a study of blood T cell repertoires in COVID-19. Sequenced by immunoSEQ multiplex PCR; TCRdb stores in-frame clones only, minus some. The sample has 250,000 to 300,000 clones; less than 90% are singletons. Sequences were obtained from peripheral blood. Every receptor here comes from a woman aged 25 to 39 with COVID-19, enrolled during active disease.

The genes are TRBV7-8 and TRBJ1-4, with a weak D call TRBD1 (6 bases). Between the trimmed V and J ends, which lost 5 bases and 8 bases, there was a span of 15 bases. The germline gives CDR1 SGHVS, CDR2 FQNEAQ. CDR3 length: 14 amino acids. Here the CDR3 reads CASSRQTGREKLFF. The DNA for the CDR3 is TGTGCCAGCAGCCGACAGACAGGAAGAGAAAAACTGTTTTTT.

The genes are TRBV2 and TRBJ2-1; 9 bases match TRBD2. This CDR3 has 17 amino acids. Losses at the gene ends were 6 bases for V and 6 bases for J; bases not matched to a gene: 15. Germline V lookup: CDR1 SNHLY, CDR2 FYNNEI. The CDR3 spells CASSKNMAGGPGNEQFF. Here the CDR3 DNA reads TGTGCCAGCAGCAAGAACATGGCGGGGGGGCCGGGCAATGAGCAGTTCTTC.

The gene calls are TRBV24-1 and TRBJ2-5, with 8 positions matching TRBD1. The CDR3 runs 20 residues. V trimming: 2 bases; J trimming: 5 bases; junction bases outside the gene matches: 21. The V gene's germline CDR1 is KGHDR and CDR2 SFDVKD. The CDR3 is CATSDSRQNRDRSYGETQYF. The CDR3 DNA follows: TGTGCCACCAGTGATTCGAGACAAAACCGGGACAGGTCCTATGGGGAGACCCAGTACTTC.

This clone was seen once. The gene calls are TRBV3-1 (or the pseudogene TRBV3-2) and TRBJ2-1, with D possibly being TRBD2 (5 bases). V was pared by 1 base and J by 7 bases, with 14 bases between. This CDR3 has 15 residues. Germline V CDR1 and CDR2: LGHDT, YNNKEL (reference sequence). CDR3 sequence reads: CASSQAVSTGNEQFF. The CDR3 DNA is TGTGCCAGCAGCCAAGCTGTAAGTACGGGAAATGAGCAGTTCTTC.

The chain employs TRBV5-1 and TRBJ1-6; possibly TRBD1 for D (5 bases). The CDR3 sequence is 13 residues long. Germline-derived CDR1 and CDR2 are SGHRS and YFSETQ. Trimming stripped 0 bases from V and 9 bases from J, with 7 bases between. Written as DNA, the CDR3 is TGCGCCAGCAGCTTGGCCGACAGTTCACCCCTCCACTTT. Translated, it gives CASSLADSSPLHF.

This rearrangement joins TRBV29-1 to TRBJ2-5; the D gene is possibly TRBD1 (8 bases). Trimming took off 8 bases at V and 5 bases at J, with 18 bases between the two ends. The CDR3 has 13 residues. Germline CDR1 is SQVTM and CDR2 is ANQGSEA. CDR3 sequence (DNA): TGCAGCTCCTGGACAGGGAGGGGGGAGACCCAGTACTTC. Its protein product is CSSWTGRGETQYF.

The CDR3 loop is CASSQTRNTGELFF. In nucleotides, the CDR3 is TGCGCCAGCAGCCAAACAAGAAACACCGGGGAGCTGTTTTTT. The chain recombines TRBV4-1 with TRBJ2-2; D is unresolved. V was clipped by 2 bases and J by 2 bases, with 6 bases between them. CDR3 length: 14 amino acids. The V gene's germline CDR1 is MGHRA and CDR2 YSYEKL.

V and J are TRBV18 and TRBJ2-7, with a possible D match to TRBD1 (5 bases). The V gene lost 3 bases and the J gene lost 2 bases, with 8 bases spanning the gap. Per germline, CDR1 KGHSH and CDR2 LQKENI. This CDR3 is built from 13 residues. CDR3 loop: CASSPGQTYEQYF. CDR3 nucleotides: TGTGCCAGCTCACCGGGGCAGACCTACGAGCAGTACTTC.

The chain couples TRBV10-1 to TRBJ2-2; 11 nucleotides agree with TRBD1. The V and J ends lost 8 bases and 5 bases, in that order; junction bases with no gene match: 7. Germline assignment: CDR1 WNHNN and CDR2 SYGVQD (reference sequence). The CDR3 has 15 amino acids. The CDR3 reads CASAAGTGGTGELFF. The CDR3 DNA reads as TGCGCCAGCGCTGCCGGGACAGGGGGTACCGGGGAGCTGTTTTTT.

J is TRBJ2-7 and V is TRBV28; D perhaps matches TRBD1 (6 bases). The CDR3 has 14 amino acids. The V end lost 2 bases, the J end lost 3 bases, and 11 bases lay between the germline ends. Per germline, CDR1 MDHEN and CDR2 SYDVKM. DNA of the CDR3: TGTGCCAGCAGTTTACAGGGGACGAACTACGAGCAGTACTTC. As protein: CASSLQGTNYEQYF.